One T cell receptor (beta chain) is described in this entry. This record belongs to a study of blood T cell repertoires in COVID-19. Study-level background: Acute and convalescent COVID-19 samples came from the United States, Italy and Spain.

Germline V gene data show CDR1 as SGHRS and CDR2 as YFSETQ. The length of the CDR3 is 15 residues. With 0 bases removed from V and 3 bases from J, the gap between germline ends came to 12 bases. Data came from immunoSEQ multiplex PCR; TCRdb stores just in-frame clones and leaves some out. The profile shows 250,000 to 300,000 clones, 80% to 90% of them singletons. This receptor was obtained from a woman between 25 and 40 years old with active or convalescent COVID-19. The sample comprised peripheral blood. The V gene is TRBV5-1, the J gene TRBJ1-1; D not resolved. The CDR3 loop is CASSLAGMEDTEAFF. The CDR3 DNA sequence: TGCGCCAGCAGCTTGGCTGGGATGGAGGACACTGAAGCTTTCTTT.